These 18 T cell receptor beta chains share one sample of origin, sequenced in a study of early T cells in non-severe SARS-CoV-2 infection. TCRdb re-derived calls from the 5' RACE reads in MiXCR, one entry per CDR3 protein. The repertoire includes under 85,000 distinct CDR3 sequences, over 10% of them detected once, and roughly 5.8% sits in the top ten. Sequences were derived from whole blood, sampled at baseline. The receptor source for this set is an adult who was a healthcare worker with PCR-confirmed SARS-CoV-2 infection or an uninfected control (not recorded which).

This clonotype has more than one count but fewer than ten. The V gene is TRBV4-3, the J gene TRBJ1-2; 9 bases fit TRBD1. The CDR3 totals 16 residues. The V gene's germline CDR1 is LGHNA and CDR2 YSLEER. J gave up 5 bases and V 0 bases, and 7 bases lay outside the gene matches. CDR3 in amino acids: CASSQDWDREGYGYTF. The CDR3 coding sequence is TGCGCCAGCAGCCAAGATTGGGACAGGGAAGGGTATGGCTACACCTTC.

V and J are TRBV3-1 and TRBJ2-4; D is unresolved. Trimming took 3 bases from V and 0 from J, leaving 9 bases between them. CDR1 and CDR2 (germline): LGHDT, YNNKEL (reference sequence). The CDR3 runs to 15 residues. Here the CDR3 reads CASSHPSEAKNIQYF. CDR3 nucleotide sequence: TGTGCCAGCAGCCACCCCTCGGAAGCCAAAAACATTCAGTACTTC.

V is TRBV2 and J is TRBJ2-6; TRBD1 might be the D (6 bases). Germline V gives CDR1 SNHLY, CDR2 FYNNEI. With 6 bases removed from V and 4 bases from J, the gap between germline ends came to 13 bases. This CDR3 spans 15 amino acids. This CDR3 reads CASREQGVGANVLTF. Here the CDR3 DNA reads TGTGCCAGCAGGGAACAGGGAGTGGGGGCCAACGTCCTGACTTTC.

This clonotype was seen a handful of times. V is TRBV6-5 and J is TRBJ1-1; no reliable D call. The CDR3 spans 13 residues. Germline CDR1 reads MNHEY; CDR2 reads SVGAGI. Trimming took 6 bases from V and 1 from J, leaving 9 bases between them. CDR3 nucleotide sequence: TGTGCCAGCAGGCTCGACCCGAACACTGAAGCTTTCTTT. This gives the protein CASRLDPNTEAFF.

This clonotype showed up just a few times. Here the CDR3 DNA reads TGTGCCAGCAGCCCCCGCCCTCGGTCAAGCACTGAAGCTTTCTTT. Translating gives CASSPRPRSSTEAFF. The rearrangement links TRBV5-4 to TRBJ1-1; D is unresolved. In germline, CDR1 is SGHNT, CDR2 YYREEE (reference sequence). The CDR3 is made up of 15 amino acids. Trimming left V 4 bases short and J 4 bases short, with 17 bases between. Full variable domain (rest looked up from reference TRBV5-4 and TRBJ1-1): ETGVTQSPTHLIKTRGQQVTLRCSSQSGHNTVSWYQQALGQGPQFIFQYYREEENGRGNFPPRFSGLQFPNYSSELNVNALELDDSALYLCASSPRPRSSTEAFFGQGTRLTVV.

This clonotype was observed a few times. A read error is likely, as this CDR3 ends without the conserved phenylalanine or tryptophan. The DNA is omitted, as the CDR3 cannot be located on it reliably, and the CDR3 follows TCRdb's listing. The chain employs TRBV6-6 and TRBJ1-4; the D call in the table, TRBD1, was not verified against the DNA. Germline CDR1 and CDR2: MNHNY and SVGAGI (reference sequence). The CDR3 is 12 residues long, ends included. CDR3 residues: CASSSGGTGLLA.

This clonotype showed up many times. The genes are TRBV30 and TRBJ1-2; D gene ambiguous. The V gene's germline CDR1 is GTSNPN and CDR2 SVGIG (reference sequence). Trimming left V 3 bases short and J 6 bases short, with 14 bases between. The CDR3 spans 13 residues. CDR3 DNA: TGTGCCTGGAGCGCTACTTTGGGGAATGGCTACACCTTC. Amino acid sequence: CAWSATLGNGYTF. The entire variable domain, with the rest obtained from reference TRBV30 and TRBJ1-2, is as follows: SQTIHQWPATLVQPVGSPLSLECTVEGTSNPNLYWYRQAAGRGLQLLFYSVGIGQISSEVPQNLSASRPQDRQFILSSKKLLLSDSGFYLCAWSATLGNGYTFGSGTRLTVV.

J is TRBJ2-1 and V is TRBV20-1, with 11 bases aligning to TRBD2. With 5 bases clipped from V and 1 base from J, the junction kept 10 bases outside the gene matches. Germline loops: CDR1 DFQATT, CDR2 SNEGSKA (reference sequence). This CDR3 has 17 amino acids. CDR3 sequence: CSAPYPLAGGSYNEQFF. CDR3 DNA sequence: TGCAGTGCTCCCTACCCCCTAGCGGGAGGTTCCTACAATGAGCAGTTCTTC.

This clonotype was seen at least ten times. The genes are TRBV2 and TRBJ1-2; perhaps TRBD1 as D (5 bases). The CDR3 runs 13 residues. V was cut by 5 bases and J by 0 bases, with 7 bases left in between. Looked up from germline, CDR1 is SNHLY and CDR2 is FYNNEI. As DNA, the CDR3 is TGTGCCAGCAGTCAGGACACTAACTATGGCTACACCTTC. This gives the protein CASSQDTNYGYTF.

This rearrangement joins TRBV25-1 to TRBJ2-7; D may be TRBD2 (5 bases). V lost 3 bases, J lost 3 bases, and 12 bases lay in between. Looked up from germline, CDR1 is MGHDK and CDR2 is SYGVNS. The CDR3 contains 14 residues. The CDR3 loop reads CASSDPGNIYEQYF. Here the CDR3 DNA reads TGTGCCAGCAGTGACCCCGGGAACATCTACGAGCAGTACTTC.

The rearrangement joins TRBV6-5 to TRBJ2-6, with D perhaps assigned TRBD1 or TRBD2 (5 bases each). CDR3 length: 18 amino acids. Germline CDR1 and CDR2: MNHEY and SVGAGI. V was shortened by 5 bases and J by 3 bases, with 20 bases between the two germline ends. CDR3 protein: CASSKGRSPNVGANVLTF. The CDR3 DNA reads as TGTGCCAGCAGTAAGGGACGGAGCCCTAATGTTGGGGCCAACGTCCTGACTTTC.

This clonotype was counted many times. This chain connects TRBV12-3 or TRBV12-4 to TRBJ1-2; TRBD1 is a possible D gene (6 bases). CDR3 size: 13 residues. Trimming pared 5 bases from V and 8 bases from J, leaving 15 bases between. CDR3 coding DNA: TGTGCCAGCAGTCCAGACAGGTTCCCCGGCTACACCTTC. This translates into CASSPDRFPGYTF.

The chain carries TRBV2 and TRBJ1-1; TRBD1 is a possible D gene (6 bases). Germline-derived CDR1 and CDR2 are SNHLY and FYNNEI. The length of the CDR3 is 15 residues. The ends were cut back, 6 bases at V and 3 bases at J, with 17 bases in the middle. The CDR3 is CASRYSSGEHTEAFF. The CDR3 DNA reads TGTGCCAGCAGGTATTCTTCAGGGGAGCACACTGAAGCTTTCTTT.

This rearrangement joins TRBV11-2 to TRBJ1-1; D perhaps matches TRBD1 (6 bases). The CDR3 has 11 residues. V dropped 5 bases and J dropped 6 bases, with 7 bases sitting between them. Germline V gene data show CDR1 as SGHAT and CDR2 as FQNNGV. In DNA form, the CDR3 reads TGTGCCAGCAGCCGGACAGCTGAAGCTTTCTTT. Translating gives CASSRTAEAFF. The entire variable domain, with the rest obtained from reference TRBV11-2 and TRBJ1-1, is as follows: EAGVAQSPRYKIIEKRQSVAFWCNPISGHATLYWYQQILGQGPKLLIQFQNNGVVDDSQLPKDRFSAERLKGVDSTLKIQPAKLEDSAVYLCASSRTAEAFFGQGTRLTVV.

The chain joins TRBV6-6 to TRBJ2-1, with D possibly matching TRBD2 (6 bases). V was pared by 5 bases and J by 10 bases, with 18 bases between. Per germline, CDR1 MNHNY and CDR2 SVGAGI (reference sequence). The CDR3 sequence is 14 residues long. The CDR3 spells CASSLGGSGREQFF. The CDR3 nucleotides are TGTGCCAGCAGTCTTGGGGGGAGCGGACGAGAGCAGTTCTTC.

The J gene is TRBJ2-5, the V gene TRBV7-9, with D perhaps TRBD1 (6 bases). Germline V gene sequence: CDR1 SEHNR, CDR2 FQNEAQ (reference sequence). The length of the CDR3 is 14 residues. The V end was cut by 5 bases, the J end by 2 bases, with 12 bases between. CDR3 DNA sequence: TGTGCCAGCAGCCAGACAGGATCTCAAGAGACCCAGTACTTC. Protein: CASSQTGSQETQYF.

Ten or more counts support this clonotype. The V call is TRBV20-1, the J call TRBJ2-5; possibly TRBD2 for D (5 bases). Deletions cut 5 bases from V and 2 bases from J, with 21 bases between. Germline CDR1 reads DFQATT; CDR2 reads SNEGSKA (reference sequence). The CDR3 runs to 16 residues. CDR3 region: CSASSLGDSRQETQYF. The CDR3 DNA sequence: TGCAGTGCTTCATCGCTCGGGGATAGCCGACAAGAGACCCAGTACTTC.

This clonotype was seen a few times. The chain joins TRBV5-6 to TRBJ2-3; TRBD2 matches 8 bases. Germline V gene data show CDR1 as SGHDT and CDR2 as YYEEEE. The CDR3 extends over 14 amino acids. V lost 5 bases, J lost 4 bases, and 6 bases stayed unmatched. The DNA of the CDR3 is TGTGCCAGCAGGAGTAGCGGGACCGCAGATACGCAGTATTTT. Its translation is CASRSSGTADTQYF.